The present TCR beta chain was sequenced within a study of Ad26.COV2.S vaccination and SARS-CoV-2 variants. Comment on this clone: Its antigen remains unknown.

The treatment denotes: around 19 received Ad26.COV2.S at low or high dose, single or two shots; five or six received placebo; per-sample allocation not given. Sampling was done on day 63 after the first vaccine or placebo injection. General study results and limits: Researchers cautioned that TCR breadth and depth analyses may have underestimated total T cell responses.

Measured with immunoSEQ multiplex PCR; TCRdb has only the in-frame clones, and not every one. Of about 330,000 clones in the sample, about nine tenths were seen once. Germline-derived CDR1 and CDR2 are MGHDK and SYGVNS. This CDR3 comprises 13 residues. V lost 1 base to trimming and J lost 7 bases, with 10 bases between them. This specimen was peripheral blood, taken in a trial of Ad26.COV2.S vaccine versus placebo. The receptor was isolated from a person between 18 and 60 years old who received the Ad26.COV2.S COVID-19 vaccine or a placebo. The chain recombines TRBV25-1 with TRBJ1-1; no clear D. The CDR3 DNA sequence: TGTGCCAGCAGTGAATTACGGGTGGATGAAGCTTTCTTT. Encoded protein: CASSELRVDEAFF.